This TCR beta chain came from a study of beta chain features in type 1 diabetes. Whole-study results and caveats: All four CD4+ subsets from Type 1 diabetes patients carried moderately but significantly shorter TCRB CDR3s.

About this clone: What it binds is not known.

Looked up from germline, CDR1 is SQVTM and CDR2 is ANQGSEA. Trimming cost V 6 bases and J 0 bases, with 8 bases left between them. This CDR3 is built from 12 residues. Expressed TCRB transcripts were sequenced after all isolated RNA was converted to cDNA. Reads from naive, central memory and regulatory T cell samples averaged about 3.9 million. Data came from immunoSEQ multiplex PCR; TCRdb stores just in-frame clones and leaves some out. Among hundreds of thousands of clones listed, over 14% were seen once. The sequenced sample consisted of naive CD4+ T cells from blood. V and J are TRBV29-1 and TRBJ1-1; a weak D match, TRBD1 (5 bases). The TCR sequence derives from a man between 18 and 29 years old with type 1 diabetes. The CDR3 here is CSVRGVNTEAFF. The CDR3 DNA sequence: TGCAGCGTGCGGGGGGTGAACACTGAAGCTTTCTTT. The entire variable domain, with the rest obtained from reference TRBV29-1 and TRBJ1-1, is as follows: SAVISQKPSRDICQRGTSLTIQCQVDSQVTMMFWYRQQPGQSLTLIATANQGSEATYESGFVIDKFPISRPNLTFSTLTVSNMSPEDSSIYLCSVRGVNTEAFFGQGTRLTVV.